This T cell receptor (beta chain) appears in the sequencing data of a study of blood T cell repertoires in COVID-19. Study-wide background: Acute-phase and convalescent COVID-19 samples originated in the United States, Italy and Spain. The analysed material was cDNA or gDNA that came from T cells, B-cell-depleted T cells, or PBMCs.

Authors' methods: From reference gene primer amplification, estimates of nucleated cell counts were derived. Libraries were prepared by immunoSEQ multiplex PCR; TCRdb keeps only in-frame clonotypes and omits some of them. That table gives V, J and clone size, and the DNA gave D and trimming. This sample has 35,000 to 40,000 clones, with about 91% found just once. Sequences were obtained from peripheral blood. The receptor comes from a human donor in a cohort sampled during active COVID-19.

CDR3 amino acids: CASSARIGQGYSGANVLTF. The CDR3 nucleotides read TGTGCCAGCAGCGCAAGAATAGGACAGGGCTACTCTGGGGCCAACGTCCTGACTTTC. The chain carries TRBV9 and TRBJ2-6; 8 bases align to TRBD1. Germline trimming cut 3 bases from V and 0 bases from J; bases unmatched to any gene: 11. The CDR3 sequence is 19 residues long. Germline V lookup: CDR1 SGDLS, CDR2 YYNGEE.